These 14 T cell receptor beta chains came from one sample sequenced in a study of lung T cells in sarcoidosis with Löfgren's syndrome. TCRdb used MiXCR to reprocess the reads, holding one entry per CDR3 protein. Among 60,000 or so distinct CDR3 sequences listed, 21% were seen once. The sequencing input was CD4+ T cells from PBMCs. These receptors were obtained from a human donor with sarcoidosis (Löfgren's syndrome or another form), or a control subject (not recorded which).

This clonotype was picked up a small number of times. The chain uses TRBV7-9 and TRBJ2-3; 15 nucleotides match TRBD2. The germline V gene encodes CDR1 SEHNR and CDR2 FQNEAQ (reference sequence). Trimming at V came to 4 bases and at J to 4 bases, leaving 9 bases not matched to a gene. CDR3 length: 18 residues. CDR3 protein: CASSSPGLAGGLADTQYF. CDR3 nucleotide sequence: TGTGCCAGCAGCTCTCCGGGACTAGCGGGAGGCTTAGCAGATACGCAGTATTTT.

The chain employs TRBV3-1 and TRBJ2-1, with D possibly being TRBD1 or TRBD2 (6 bases each). V was pared by 4 bases and J by 7 bases, with 14 bases between. CDR1 is LGHDT and CDR2 is YNNKEL in the germline V gene (reference sequence). This CDR3 region has 14 residues. CDR3 in amino acids: CASSPGAYPNEQFF. CDR3 DNA: TGTGCCAGCAGCCCGGGGGCCTACCCTAATGAGCAGTTCTTC.

This clonotype was detected many times. The V gene is TRBV10-3, the J gene TRBJ2-7, with D tentatively TRBD1 or TRBD2 (5 bases each). CDR3 size: 14 residues. The V gene's germline CDR1 is ENHRY and CDR2 SYGVKD. Trimming pared 6 bases from V and 1 base from J, leaving 13 bases between. CDR3 bases: TGTGCCATCAGGGCCGGGACGGATTCCTACGAGCAGTACGTC. It is translated as CAIRAGTDSYEQYV.

This chain uses TRBV19 with TRBJ2-5; TRBD2 aligns across 9 bases. V trimming: 8 bases; J trimming: 6 bases; junction bases outside the gene matches: 10. CDR3 length: 14 amino acids. From germline, CDR1 is LNHDA and CDR2 SQIVND (reference sequence). CDR3 DNA: TGTGCCAGTTCGATTAGCGGGGGACAAAAGACCCAGTACTTC. Encoded protein: CASSISGGQKTQYF.

In the case of this clonotype: The conserved phenylalanine or tryptophan normally closing the CDR3 is absent here, so this likely arose from a read error. The rearrangement links TRBV7-6 to TRBJ2-3; unclear D gene. V lost 7 bases, J lost 3 bases, and 11 bases lay in between. From germline, CDR1 is SGHVS and CDR2 FNYEAQ. The CDR3 extends over 13 amino acids. This CDR3 reads CASNSPGTDTQYS. DNA of the CDR3: TGTGCCAGCAACTCCCCCGGGACAGATACGCAGTATTCT.

The chain joins TRBV12-5 to TRBJ2-1, with D maybe TRBD2 (6 bases). Germline values: CDR1 LGHNT, CDR2 FRNRAP. The CDR3 loop spans 14 amino acids. V lost 7 bases and J 0 bases, leaving 10 bases between the germline ends. In DNA, the CDR3 is TGTGCTAGTGCCATCGGGGGCTCCTACAATGAGCAGTTCTTC. Protein sequence: CASAIGGSYNEQFF. The full variable domain, with the rest looked up from reference TRBV12-5 and TRBJ2-1, is DARVTQTPRHKVTEMGQEVTMRCQPILGHNTVFWYRQTMMQGLELLAYFRNRAPLDDSGMPKDRFSAEMPDATLATLKIQPSEPRDSAVYFCASAIGGSYNEQFFGPGTRLTVL.

As regards this clonotype: A junction boundary mismatches the germline segment, possibly from a read error. The chain employs TRBV4-1 and TRBJ1-4, with D uncertain. Germline CDR1 reads MGHRA; CDR2 reads YSYEKL. The length of the CDR3 is 15 residues. CDR3: CASSQDGRENEELFF. The CDR3 DNA sequence: TGCGCCAGCAGCCAAGATGGACGGGAAAATGAAGAACTGTTTTTT.

V usage is TRBV5-4 and J usage is TRBJ2-5; D gene ambiguous. The CDR3 contains 13 residues. V was pared by 4 bases and J by 1 base, with 8 bases between. CDR1 SGHNT and CDR2 YYREEE come from the germline V gene (reference sequence). The CDR3 DNA sequence: TGTGCCAGCAGCGAGCCCCTCCAAGAGACCCAGTACTTC. Amino acids: CASSEPLQETQYF.

V and J are TRBV6-2 or TRBV6-3 and TRBJ1-5, with D perhaps matching TRBD1 (6 bases). This CDR3 spans 15 amino acids. Trimming stripped 6 bases from V and 3 bases from J, with 15 bases between. CDR1 MNHEY and CDR2 SVGEGT come from the germline V gene. CDR3 bases: TGTGCCAGCAGATGGACAGTAGATAACAATCAGCCCCAGCATTTT. It encodes CASRWTVDNNQPQHF.

The chain joins TRBV3-1 to TRBJ2-3; D not resolved. Between the trimmed V and J ends, which lost 2 bases and 3 bases, there was a span of 3 bases. Germline V gives CDR1 LGHDT, CDR2 YNNKEL (reference sequence). This CDR3 spans 12 amino acids. The CDR3 DNA reads TGTGCCAGCAGCCAAAATACAGATACGCAGTATTTT. As protein: CASSQNTDTQYF.

This clonotype occurred a few times. The gene calls are TRBV3-1 and TRBJ2-3, with 11 bases matching TRBD2. V shed 3 bases, J shed 3 bases, and the junction held 8 bases outside the gene matches. The germline V gene encodes CDR1 LGHDT and CDR2 YNNKEL (reference sequence). This CDR3 contains 17 residues. CDR3 nucleotide sequence: TGTGCCAGCAGCCAGAGCCAACTAGCGGGGGTAACAGATACGCAGTATTTT. Residues: CASSQSQLAGVTDTQYF.

This clonotype turned up a few times. The chain joins TRBV7-6 to TRBJ2-5; D gene ambiguous. This CDR3 spans 14 amino acids. CDR1 is SGHVS, CDR2 FNYEAQ, per germline. Trimming pared 6 bases from V and 8 bases from J, leaving 19 bases between. The CDR3: CASRLTDLAHTQYF. The CDR3, as DNA: TGTGCCAGCAGGTTAACCGACTTAGCTCACACCCAGTACTTC.

Remarks on this clonotype: This may stem from a read error, because a much larger clone lies one nucleotide away. The chain couples TRBV20-1 to TRBJ2-5; 10 bases match TRBD2. Germline CDR1 is DFQATT and CDR2 is SNEGSKA (reference sequence). Trimming took 3 bases from V and 4 from J; bases not matched to a gene: 8. This CDR3 comprises 15 residues. CDR3 residues: CSASGSGGRRETQYF. The CDR3 DNA sequence: TGCAGTGCTAGCGGTAGCGGGGGGCGGCGAGAGACCCAGTACTTC.

At least ten counts were recorded for this clonotype. V usage is TRBV28 and J usage is TRBJ1-1; TRBD1 is a possible D gene (5 bases). V was trimmed by 3 bases and J by 0 bases, leaving 14 bases between them. The CDR3 extends over 16 amino acids. Germline CDR1 and CDR2: MDHEN and SYDVKM. The CDR3 DNA sequence: TGTGCCAGCAGTTTCCCGGACAAGATCATGAACACTGAAGCTTTCTTT. It is translated as CASSFPDKIMNTEAFF.